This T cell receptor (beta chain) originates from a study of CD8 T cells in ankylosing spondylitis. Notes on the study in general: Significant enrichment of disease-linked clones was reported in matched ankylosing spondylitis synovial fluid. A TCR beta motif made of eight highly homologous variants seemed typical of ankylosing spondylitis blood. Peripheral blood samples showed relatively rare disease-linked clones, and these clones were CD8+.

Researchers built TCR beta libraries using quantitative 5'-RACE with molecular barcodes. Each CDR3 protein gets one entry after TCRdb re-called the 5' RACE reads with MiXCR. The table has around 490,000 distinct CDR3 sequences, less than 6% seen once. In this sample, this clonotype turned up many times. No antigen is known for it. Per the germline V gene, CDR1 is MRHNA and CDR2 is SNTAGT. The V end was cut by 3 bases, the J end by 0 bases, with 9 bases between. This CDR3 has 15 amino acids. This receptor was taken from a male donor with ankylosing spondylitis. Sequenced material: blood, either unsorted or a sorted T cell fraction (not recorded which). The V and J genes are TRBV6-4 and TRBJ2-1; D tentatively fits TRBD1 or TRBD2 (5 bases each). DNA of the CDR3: TGTGCCAGCAGTGATCGAGGGGACTCCTACAATGAGCAGTTCTTC. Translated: CASSDRGDSYNEQFF.